This T cell receptor (beta chain) was recovered during a study of T cells in Graves' hyperthyroidism and ophthalmopathy. What was amplified from RNA transcripts were TCR beta CDR3 regions. The study used the HTBI primer set for a first-round RT-PCR of the TCR CDR3. A single record per CDR3 protein comes from TCRdb applying MiXCR to the multiplex PCR reads. Of tens of thousands of distinct CDR3 sequences listed, 45% to 65% are singletons. Uncontrolled infection, other autoimmune disease, pregnancy or lactation led to exclusion. Study conclusions and caveats: In the blood, most expanded thyroid clonotypes above 0.001 appeared as well. From stable hyperthyroidism, ophthalmopathy was separated by a 13 V-J model.

With regard to this clonotype: Its antigen is unknown.

Per the germline V gene, CDR1 is DFQATT and CDR2 is SNEGSKA (reference sequence). With 3 bases removed from V and 0 bases from J, the gap between germline ends came to 9 bases. CDR3 length equals 14 residues. The material sequenced was peripheral blood or thyroid tissue (not recorded which). This receptor was taken from a man younger than 30 with Graves' hyperthyroidism. V is TRBV20-1 and J is TRBJ1-3; D remains unclear. For the CDR3, the DNA is TGCAGTGCTAGTGGCACCAGCTCTGGAAACACCATATATTTT. Amino acid sequence: CSASGTSSGNTIYF.